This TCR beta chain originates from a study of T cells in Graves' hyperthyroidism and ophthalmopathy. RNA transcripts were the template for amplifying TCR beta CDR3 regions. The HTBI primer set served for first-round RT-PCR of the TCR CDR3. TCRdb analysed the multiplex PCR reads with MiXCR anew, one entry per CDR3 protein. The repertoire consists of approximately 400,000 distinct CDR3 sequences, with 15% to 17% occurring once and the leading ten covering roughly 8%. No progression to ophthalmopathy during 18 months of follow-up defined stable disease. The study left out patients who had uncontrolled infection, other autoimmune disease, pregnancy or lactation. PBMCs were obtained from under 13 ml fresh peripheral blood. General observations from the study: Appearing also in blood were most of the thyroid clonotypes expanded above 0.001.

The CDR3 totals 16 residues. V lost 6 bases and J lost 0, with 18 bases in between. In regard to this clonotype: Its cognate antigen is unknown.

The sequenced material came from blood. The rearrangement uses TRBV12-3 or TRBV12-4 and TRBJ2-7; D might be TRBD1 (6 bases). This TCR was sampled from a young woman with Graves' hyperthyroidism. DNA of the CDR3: TGTGCCAGCAGCCCCGTCGACAGGTGGAGCTCCTACGAGCAGTACTTC. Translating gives CASSPVDRWSSYEQYF.